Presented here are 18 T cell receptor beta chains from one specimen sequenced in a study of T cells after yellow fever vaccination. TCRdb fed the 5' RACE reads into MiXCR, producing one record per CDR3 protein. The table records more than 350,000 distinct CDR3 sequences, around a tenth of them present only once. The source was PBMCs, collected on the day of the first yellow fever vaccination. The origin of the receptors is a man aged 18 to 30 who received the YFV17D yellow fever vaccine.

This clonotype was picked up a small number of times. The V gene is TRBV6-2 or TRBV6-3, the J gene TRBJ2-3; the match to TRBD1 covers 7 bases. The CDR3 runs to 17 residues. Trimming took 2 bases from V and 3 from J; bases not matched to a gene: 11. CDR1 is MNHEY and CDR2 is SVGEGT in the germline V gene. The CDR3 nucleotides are TGTGCCAGCAGTTACACGCTACCCGGGACAGCGACAGATACGCAGTATTTT. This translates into CASSYTLPGTATDTQYF.

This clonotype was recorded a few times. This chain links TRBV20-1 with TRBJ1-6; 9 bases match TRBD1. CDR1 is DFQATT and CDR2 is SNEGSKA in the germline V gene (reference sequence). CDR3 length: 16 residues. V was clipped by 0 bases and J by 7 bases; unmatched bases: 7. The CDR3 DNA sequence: TGCAGTGCTAGAGACTTTAGGACAGGGGTCAATTCACCCCTCCACTTT. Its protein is CSARDFRTGVNSPLHF.

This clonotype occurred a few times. CDR3 DNA: TGTGCCAGCTTCTACGAAACAGGGGATAAGGCCTACGAGCAGTACGTC. Its translation: CASFYETGDKAYEQYV. This rearrangement joins TRBV12-3 or TRBV12-4 to TRBJ2-7; 7 nucleotides agree with TRBD1. With V trimmed by 8 bases and J by 2 bases, 15 bases remained unmatched. The CDR3 loop spans 16 amino acids.

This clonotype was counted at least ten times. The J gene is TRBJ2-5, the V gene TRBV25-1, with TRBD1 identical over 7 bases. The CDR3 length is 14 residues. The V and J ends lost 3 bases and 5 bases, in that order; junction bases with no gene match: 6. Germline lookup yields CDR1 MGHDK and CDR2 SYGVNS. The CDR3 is CASSDTGDLETQYF. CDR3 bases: TGTGCCAGCAGTGATACAGGGGATTTGGAGACCCAGTACTTC.

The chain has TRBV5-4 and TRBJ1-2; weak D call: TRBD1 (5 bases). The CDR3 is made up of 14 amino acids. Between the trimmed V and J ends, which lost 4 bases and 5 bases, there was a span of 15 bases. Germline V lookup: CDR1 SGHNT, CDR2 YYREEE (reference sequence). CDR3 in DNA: TGTGCCAGCAGCCCTCCGGGGGTGGTTTATGGCTACACCTTC. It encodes CASSPPGVVYGYTF.

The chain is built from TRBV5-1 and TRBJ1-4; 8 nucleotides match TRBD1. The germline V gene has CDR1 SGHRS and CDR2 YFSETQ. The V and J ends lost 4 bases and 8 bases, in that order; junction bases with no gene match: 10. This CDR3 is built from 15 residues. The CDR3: CASSLRQGTGEKLFF. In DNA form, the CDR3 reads TGCGCCAGCAGCCTCAGACAGGGGACGGGAGAAAAACTGTTTTTT.

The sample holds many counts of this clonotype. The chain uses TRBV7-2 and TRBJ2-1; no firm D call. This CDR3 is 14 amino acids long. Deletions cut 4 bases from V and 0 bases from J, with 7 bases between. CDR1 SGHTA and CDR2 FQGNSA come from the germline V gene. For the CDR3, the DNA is TGTGCCAGCAGCTCGGTGAGCTCCTACAATGAGCAGTTCTTC. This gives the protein CASSSVSSYNEQFF. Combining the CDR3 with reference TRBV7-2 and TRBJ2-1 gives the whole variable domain GAGVSQSPSNKVTEKGKDVELRCDPISGHTALYWYRQSLGQGLEFLIYFQGNSAPDKSGLPSDRFSAERTGGSVSTLTIQRTQQEDSAVYLCASSSVSSYNEQFFGPGTRLTVL.

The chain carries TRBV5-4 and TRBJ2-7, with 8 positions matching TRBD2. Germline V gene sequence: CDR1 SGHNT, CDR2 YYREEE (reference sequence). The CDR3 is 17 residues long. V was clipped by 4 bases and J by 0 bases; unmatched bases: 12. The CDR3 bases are TGTGCCAGCAGCGAAAACGGGGGGGCAGGGGTCTCCTACGAGCAGTACGTC. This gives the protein CASSENGGAGVSYEQYV.

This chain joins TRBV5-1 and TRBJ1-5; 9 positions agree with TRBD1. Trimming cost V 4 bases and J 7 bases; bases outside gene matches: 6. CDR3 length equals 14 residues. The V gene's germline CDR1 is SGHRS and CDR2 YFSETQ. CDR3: CASSQQGQGQPQHF. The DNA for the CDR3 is TGCGCCAGCAGCCAACAGGGACAGGGACAGCCCCAGCATTTT.

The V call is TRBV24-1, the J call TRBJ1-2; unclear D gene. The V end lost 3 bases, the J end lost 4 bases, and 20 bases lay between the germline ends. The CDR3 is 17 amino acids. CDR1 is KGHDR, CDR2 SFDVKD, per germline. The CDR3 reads CATSDVDADRTSYGYTF. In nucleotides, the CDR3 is TGTGCCACCAGTGATGTTGATGCGGACCGCACTTCCTATGGCTACACCTTC.

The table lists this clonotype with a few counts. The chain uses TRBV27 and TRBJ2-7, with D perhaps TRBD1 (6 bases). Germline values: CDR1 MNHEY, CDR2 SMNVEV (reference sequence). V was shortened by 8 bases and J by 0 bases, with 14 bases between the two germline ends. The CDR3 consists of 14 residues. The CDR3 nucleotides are TGTGCCAGCCTCGACAGGCAGCGCTCCTACGAGCAGTACGTC. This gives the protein CASLDRQRSYEQYV.

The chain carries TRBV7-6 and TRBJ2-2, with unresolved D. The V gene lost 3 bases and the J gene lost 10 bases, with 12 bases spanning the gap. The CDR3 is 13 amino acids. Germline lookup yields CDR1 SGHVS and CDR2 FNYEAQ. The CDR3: CASSLGPEEELFF. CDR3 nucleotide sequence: TGTGCCAGCAGCTTGGGCCCCGAGGAGGAGCTGTTTTTT.

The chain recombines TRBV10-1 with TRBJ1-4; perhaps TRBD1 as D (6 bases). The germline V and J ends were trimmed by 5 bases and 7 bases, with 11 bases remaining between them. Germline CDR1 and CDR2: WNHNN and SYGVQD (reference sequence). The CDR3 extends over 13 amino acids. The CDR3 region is CASSSGAGEKLFF. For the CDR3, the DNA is TGCGCCAGCAGTTCAGGGGCTGGTGAAAAACTGTTTTTT.

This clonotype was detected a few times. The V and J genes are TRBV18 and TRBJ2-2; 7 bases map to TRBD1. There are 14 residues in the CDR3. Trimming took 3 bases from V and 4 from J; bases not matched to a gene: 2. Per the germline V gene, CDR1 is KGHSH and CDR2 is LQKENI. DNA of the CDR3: TGTGCCAGCTCACCCGGGACAGCCACCGGGGAGCTGTTTTTT. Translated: CASSPGTATGELFF.

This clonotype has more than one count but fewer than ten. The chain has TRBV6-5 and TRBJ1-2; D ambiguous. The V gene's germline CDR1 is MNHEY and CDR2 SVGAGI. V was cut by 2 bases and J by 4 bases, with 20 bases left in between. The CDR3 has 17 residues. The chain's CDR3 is CASSYPQLYRSGYGYTF. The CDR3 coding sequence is TGTGCCAGCAGTTACCCCCAATTGTACCGAAGTGGCTATGGCTACACCTTC.

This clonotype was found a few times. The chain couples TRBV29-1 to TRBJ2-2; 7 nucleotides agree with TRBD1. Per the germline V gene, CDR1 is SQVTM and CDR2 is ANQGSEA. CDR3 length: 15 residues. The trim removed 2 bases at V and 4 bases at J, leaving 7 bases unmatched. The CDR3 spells CSVESSRGRTGELFF. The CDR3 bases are TGCAGCGTTGAATCCTCGAGGGGGCGCACCGGGGAGCTGTTTTTT.

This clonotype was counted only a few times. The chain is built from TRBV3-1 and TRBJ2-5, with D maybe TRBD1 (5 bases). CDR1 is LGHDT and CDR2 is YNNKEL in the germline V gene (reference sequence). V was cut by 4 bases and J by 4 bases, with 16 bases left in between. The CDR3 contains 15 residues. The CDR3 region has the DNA TGTGCCAGCAGCCCCCAGCCCGCCAGGGCAGAGACCCAGTACTTC. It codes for CASSPQPARAETQYF.

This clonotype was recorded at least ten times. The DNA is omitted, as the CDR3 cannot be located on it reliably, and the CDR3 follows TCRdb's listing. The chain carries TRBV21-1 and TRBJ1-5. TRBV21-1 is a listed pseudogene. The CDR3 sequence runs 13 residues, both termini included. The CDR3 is CASWADGNQPQHF.